Described below is a single T cell receptor (beta chain) sequence and its context. Its specificity is unknown. The junction departs from the called germline gene at one end, perhaps through a read error. The CDR3 extends over 15 amino acids. The entry originates in a study of blood T cells in healthy people across ages. A sample-barcoded 5' primer and a J-beta primer mix were used in a second PCR of roughly 7 to 11 cycles. TCRdb redid the calling of the 5' RACE reads with MiXCR, one entry per CDR3 protein. The repertoire consists of under 2,000,000 distinct CDR3 sequences, with around half occurring once and the leading ten covering less than 2.5%. The study, taken as a whole, reports: Diversity estimated from one million T cells was considered an underestimate.

Sequencing was done on a sample of blood. The chain couples TRBV12-3 or TRBV12-4 to TRBJ2-7; D possibly corresponds to TRBD2 (5 bases). The TCR comes from a middle-aged woman in good health. This chain's CDR3 is CASTLNRAGSCEQYF. Here the CDR3 DNA reads TGTGCCAGCACCCTCAACCGGGCGGGCTCCTGCGAGCAGTACTTC.